This TCR beta chain emerged from a study of T cells after posttransplantation cyclophosphamide. TCRdb keeps only in-frame clones here, not all; method: immunoSEQ multiplex PCR. The sample shows roughly 20,000 clones, approximately 83% of them seen only once. The CDR3 length is 10 residues. V lost 5 bases to trimming and J lost 8 bases, with 6 bases between them. Germline V gene data show CDR1 as MDHEN and CDR2 as SYDVKM. Methotrexate plus calcineurin inhibitor accompanied controls' myeloablative marrow transplants; sampling was 1 year later. This sequence originates from a female patient in her 30s who received an allogeneic stem cell transplant from an unrelated donor, was CMV-positive, and had acute and chronic GVHD. Some T cells may possibly be graft donor cells. Here the sequenced sample was PBMCs, taken 350 to 400 days after allogeneic stem cell transplant with calcineurin inhibitor and methotrexate. The chain employs TRBV28 and TRBJ1-2; D unresolved. CDR3 coding DNA: TGTGCCAGCAGTCGTCTGGGCTACACCTTC. Translation: CASSRLGYTF.